This T cell receptor beta chain derives from a study of molecular identifiers for immune sequencing clone quantification. For the study at large: In replicates, RNA taken from approximately 20,000 or 100,000 naive CD8 cells was divided five ways, and four portions underwent sequencing. General study points: Amid approximately 1 million naive cells, spiked Jurkat TCR RNA from one cell was reportedly still detectable. In naive cells, clones above 20 RNA copies held under 1% of molecules, whereas in effector cells they held over 98%.

Bulk TCR libraries were made with methods that had been previously described and with listed TCR primers. A single record per CDR3 protein comes from TCRdb applying MiXCR to the PCR reads. Here the sample spans about 640,000 distinct CDR3 sequences, around 20% being singletons. As regards this clonotype: As yet, its antigen is unknown. A much bigger clone sits one base away, suggesting this may be a read error.

Per the germline V gene, CDR1 is MNHEY and CDR2 is SVGEGT. This CDR3 spans 14 amino acids. This chain joins TRBV6-2 or TRBV6-3 and TRBJ2-7; 7 bases agree with TRBD2. The specimen was naive CD8+ T cells from blood, with Jurkat cell RNA spiked in. This sample's subset: FACS-sorted CD8+CD4-CCR7+CD45RA+ naive T cells. The receptor was derived from a human donor in good health. Some libraries in this study had Jurkat cell RNA spiked in. The CDR3 loop reads CAGSYGRSSYEQYF. CDR3 DNA sequence: TGTGCCGGCAGTTACGGGAGGTCCTCCTACGAGCAGTACTTC.